These 27 T cell receptor beta chains share one sample of origin, sequenced in a study of blood T cell repertoires in COVID-19. The protocol was immunoSEQ multiplex PCR, while the TCRdb copy is restricted to in-frame clones and leaves out a portion. The data hold around 300,000 clones, with over 75% observed a single time. Sequencing input: peripheral blood. All receptors derive from a human donor in a cohort sampled during active COVID-19.

This chain uses TRBV7-9 with TRBJ2-7; perhaps TRBD1 as D (5 bases). The germline gives CDR1 SEHNR, CDR2 FQNEAQ (reference sequence). With 5 bases removed from V and 6 bases from J, the gap between germline ends came to 14 bases. This CDR3 has 13 residues. In nucleotides, the CDR3 is TGTGCCAGCAGCCGGACCGCACAGGCCGAGCAGTACTTC. Translating gives CASSRTAQAEQYF.

This chain uses TRBV19 with TRBJ2-1; possibly TRBD1 for D (5 bases). The CDR3 contains 16 residues. The ends were cut back, 3 bases at V and 4 bases at J, with 16 bases in the middle. CDR1 is LNHDA and CDR2 is SQIVND in the germline V gene (reference sequence). This CDR3 is CASSIYSQGPYNEQFF. CDR3 nucleotide sequence: TGTGCCAGTAGTATCTATTCCCAGGGCCCGTACAATGAGCAGTTCTTC.

This chain connects TRBV27 to TRBJ1-2; D possibly corresponds to TRBD1 (5 bases). CDR1 and CDR2 from the germline V gene are MNHEY and SMNVEV (reference sequence). Trimming shortened V by 4 bases and J by 1 base, and 10 bases separated the two germline ends. This CDR3 is built from 14 residues. The CDR3 loop reads CASSSGAFNYGYTF. The CDR3 nucleotides are TGTGCCAGCAGTTCTGGGGCCTTTAACTATGGCTACACCTTC.

The CDR3 is CASKKQGRGYTF. The CDR3 DNA is TGTGCCAGCAAGAAGCAGGGCCGTGGCTACACCTTC. The chain links TRBV28 to TRBJ1-2, with a tentative D call TRBD1 (5 bases). V gave up 7 bases and J gave up 7 bases, with 13 bases separating them. This CDR3 has 12 amino acids. Germline CDR1 MDHEN, CDR2 SYDVKM.

The chain employs TRBV18 and TRBJ2-7; D perhaps matches TRBD2 (5 bases). Germline assignment: CDR1 KGHSH and CDR2 LQKENI. CDR3 length: 12 residues. V was trimmed by 3 bases and J by 7 bases, leaving 10 bases between them. The CDR3, as DNA: TGTGCCAGCTCACCTTCCTCGGGGGAGCAGTACTTC. This encodes CASSPSSGEQYF.

Here the CDR3 reads CATQTLVEGEQFF. DNA of the CDR3: TGTGCCACCCAGACTCTTGTCGAGGGTGAGCAGTTCTTC. The V and J genes are TRBV15 and TRBJ2-1, with a weak D call TRBD2 (5 bases). This CDR3 comprises 13 residues. Germline V gene data show CDR1 as LNHNV and CDR2 as YYDKDF (reference sequence). Trimming pared 8 bases from V and 9 bases from J, leaving 17 bases between.

This clone has only one observation. V is TRBV6-6 and J is TRBJ2-1; 7 bases are shared with TRBD2. Germline V CDR1 and CDR2: MNHNY, SVGAGI (reference sequence). Trimming cost V 7 bases and J 4 bases; bases outside gene matches: 10. This CDR3 region has 15 residues. The CDR3 coding sequence is TGTGCCAGCACGAGAACCGGGACTAATTACAATGAGCAGTTCTTC. Its translation is CASTRTGTNYNEQFF.

The CDR3 DNA is TGTGCCAGCAGTTACTCCGGGACTAGCAGCACCGGGGAGCTGTTTTTT. Its translation: CASSYSGTSSTGELFF. The genes are TRBV6-5 and TRBJ2-2, with 9 positions matching TRBD2. The CDR3 length is 16 residues. Trimming at V came to 0 bases and at J to 4 bases, leaving 3 bases not matched to a gene. Germline V gene lookup returns CDR1 MNHEY and CDR2 SVGAGI.

The chain has TRBV9 and TRBJ2-7; 8 bases map to TRBD1. The length of the CDR3 is 18 residues. In germline, CDR1 is SGDLS, CDR2 YYNGEE. V lost 3 bases and J lost 1; bases outside the gene matches: 15. CDR3 DNA: TGTGCCAGCAGCGAGGGGGTGGGGACAGGCAAACTTTCCTACGAGCAGTACTTC. This translates into CASSEGVGTGKLSYEQYF.

The chain couples TRBV7-2 to TRBJ2-7, with D tentatively TRBD1 (6 bases). The V end lost 1 base, the J end lost 9 bases, and 10 bases lay between the germline ends. The germline CDR1 and CDR2 sequences are SGHTA and FQGNSA. The CDR3 consists of 12 residues. CDR3 nucleotide sequence: TGTGCCAGCAGCTTAGAACTGACAGGGCAGTACTTC. Amino acid sequence: CASSLELTGQYF.

Worth noting for this clone: The identical CDR3 is also encoded by other nucleotide sequences in the sample. The chain links TRBV18 to TRBJ2-5, with D perhaps matching TRBD1 (6 bases). The CDR3 is 13 amino acids. With 6 bases removed from V and 2 bases from J, the gap between germline ends came to 10 bases. Germline CDR1 and CDR2: KGHSH and LQKENI. CDR3 sequence reads: CASSLGQQETQYF. The CDR3, as DNA: TGTGCCAGCTCCCTCGGACAGCAAGAGACCCAGTACTTC.

The V and J genes are TRBV15 and TRBJ2-3; tentatively, D is TRBD1 (5 bases). Germline assignment: CDR1 LNHNV and CDR2 YYDKDF (reference sequence). V was shortened by 2 bases and J by 6 bases, with 9 bases between the two germline ends. This CDR3 has 13 amino acids. For the CDR3, the DNA is TGTGCCACCAGCAGACCCCCAGGGGATACGCAGTATTTT. Protein: CATSRPPGDTQYF.

This chain links TRBV12-3 or TRBV12-4 with TRBJ2-7; D remains unclear. Trimming cost V 8 bases and J 5 bases, with 16 bases left between them. The CDR3 length is 13 residues. The CDR3 DNA reads TGTGCCAGCGCAGCCCTAGTAGTCGACGAGCAGTACTTC. It is translated as CASAALVVDEQYF.

The rearrangement joins TRBV5-1 to TRBJ2-5; D may be TRBD1 (5 bases). The germline V gene has CDR1 SGHRS and CDR2 YFSETQ. V gave up 1 base and J gave up 5 bases, with 21 bases separating them. The CDR3 consists of 17 residues. The CDR3 is CASSLFVPGQIGETQYF. In DNA, the CDR3 is TGCGCCAGCAGCTTGTTCGTGCCCGGACAAATTGGGGAGACCCAGTACTTC.

The chain links TRBV7-9 to TRBJ1-6; TRBD1 matches 8 bases. Germline loops: CDR1 SEHNR, CDR2 FQNEAQ (reference sequence). CDR3 length: 14 amino acids. After removal of 5 bases from V and 9 bases from J, the junction contained 6 bases not matched to a gene. For the CDR3, the DNA is TGTGCCAGCAGCACGGGACAGGTCGTTTCACCCCTCCACTTT. Translating gives CASSTGQVVSPLHF.

The chain has TRBV19 and TRBJ2-7; 7 nucleotides align to TRBD1. Germline CDR1 reads LNHDA; CDR2 reads SQIVND (reference sequence). The CDR3 extends over 13 amino acids. Losses at the gene ends were 4 bases for V and 3 bases for J; bases not matched to a gene: 3. CDR3 protein: CASSKTGYYEQYF. The CDR3 bases are TGTGCCAGTAGTAAGACAGGGTACTACGAGCAGTACTTC.

The chain joins TRBV2 to TRBJ2-5; 8 bases match TRBD1. This CDR3 has 15 amino acids. Germline-derived CDR1 and CDR2 are SNHLY and FYNNEI. Trimming at V came to 2 bases and at J to 5 bases, leaving 7 bases not matched to a gene. This CDR3 reads CASSEPRTGWETQYF. CDR3 bases: TGTGCCAGCAGTGAACCCCGGACAGGGTGGGAGACCCAGTACTTC.

In nucleotides, the CDR3 is TGTGCCAGCAGCCCAAGGACTAGCGGGAGCCCCCACGAGCAGTACTTC. Encoded protein: CASSPRTSGSPHEQYF. The chain links TRBV7-6 to TRBJ2-7; 13 bases map to TRBD2. After removal of 5 bases from V and 5 bases from J, the junction contained 9 bases not matched to a gene. Germline V gene lookup returns CDR1 SGHVS and CDR2 FNYEAQ. This CDR3 comprises 16 residues.

The V call is TRBV29-1, the J call TRBJ1-2; perhaps TRBD1 as D (5 bases). Germline CDR1 and CDR2: SQVTM and ANQGSEA. The CDR3 extends over 13 amino acids. Trimming shortened V by 7 bases and J by 6 bases, and 18 bases separated the two germline ends. Here the CDR3 DNA reads TGCAGCGCCAGAACGCAGGGCCAGGATGGCTACACCTTC. Its translation: CSARTQGQDGYTF. The entire variable domain, with the rest obtained from reference TRBV29-1 and TRBJ1-2, is as follows: SAVISQKPSRDICQRGTSLTIQCQVDSQVTMMFWYRQQPGQSLTLIATANQGSEATYESGFVIDKFPISRPNLTFSTLTVSNMSPEDSSIYLCSARTQGQDGYTFGSGTRLTVV.

The chain combines TRBV7-9 with TRBJ2-1; 9 nucleotides align to TRBD1. Per the germline V gene, CDR1 is SEHNR and CDR2 is FQNEAQ (reference sequence). V was clipped by 4 bases and J by 8 bases; unmatched bases: 12. CDR3 length: 16 amino acids. The CDR3 nucleotides read TGTGCCAGCAGCTCGACCGGGACAGGGTCCATGGATGAGCAGTTCTTC. It encodes CASSSTGTGSMDEQFF.

The chain carries TRBV27 and TRBJ2-7, with 9 bases identical to TRBD2. Losses at the gene ends were 6 bases for V and 3 bases for J; bases not matched to a gene: 6. The CDR3 loop spans 14 amino acids. Germline lookup yields CDR1 MNHEY and CDR2 SMNVEV (reference sequence). The CDR3 here is CASRLAGESYEQYF. CDR3 nucleotides: TGTGCCAGCAGGTTAGCGGGAGAAAGCTACGAGCAGTACTTC.

The gene calls are TRBV28 and TRBJ1-6; D gene uncertain. This CDR3 contains 18 residues. V was clipped by 5 bases and J by 5 bases, with 22 bases between them. Germline assignment: CDR1 MDHEN and CDR2 SYDVKM. The CDR3 here is CASSPLISLRENNSPLHF. In DNA form, the CDR3 reads TGTGCCAGCAGTCCGTTAATAAGCCTCCGGGAAAATAATTCACCCCTCCACTTT.

The rearrangement uses TRBV2 and TRBJ2-5; possible D gene TRBD2, 6 bases. Trimming left V 5 bases short and J 5 bases short, with 15 bases between. The CDR3 spans 14 residues. Germline loops: CDR1 SNHLY, CDR2 FYNNEI. CDR3: CASSSTRGGETQYF. The CDR3 bases are TGTGCCAGCAGTTCGACTAGAGGCGGGGAGACCCAGTACTTC.

The V gene is TRBV5-8, the J gene TRBJ2-6; D is unresolved. The CDR3 is made up of 15 amino acids. Trimming pared 1 base from V and 0 bases from J, leaving 5 bases between. The germline gives CDR1 SGHTS, CDR2 YDEGEE. CDR3 residues: CASSLIISGANVLTF. CDR3 sequence (DNA): TGTGCCAGCAGCTTGATCATCTCTGGGGCCAACGTCCTGACTTTC.

The sample holds one count of this clone. CDR3 residues: CASSLARGFNTIYF. The CDR3 DNA sequence: TGTGCCAGCAGCTTAGCTCGCGGGTTCAACACCATATATTTT. The J gene is TRBJ1-3, the V gene TRBV7-9; D unresolved. This CDR3 comprises 14 residues. Trimming pared 0 bases from V and 7 bases from J, leaving 10 bases between. From germline, CDR1 is SEHNR and CDR2 FQNEAQ (reference sequence).

The sample holds a few counts of this clone. V is TRBV5-1 and J is TRBJ1-3, with D possibly TRBD1 on 6 matching bases. Germline-derived CDR1 and CDR2 are SGHRS and YFSETQ. V lost 2 bases, J lost 0 bases, and 15 bases lay in between. There are 17 residues in the CDR3. The CDR3 nucleotides read TGCGCCAGCAGCTTCGTACCAGGACAGCCCTCTGGAAACACCATATATTTT. It encodes CASSFVPGQPSGNTIYF.

The chain joins TRBV21-1 to TRBJ1-3. TRBV21-1 is annotated as a pseudogene. The CDR3 spans 15 residues. The CDR3 DNA reads TGTGCCAGCAGCCCATTAAGGGAGTGTGGAAACACCATATATTTT. It translates to CASSPLRECGNTIYF.